Given below is one T cell receptor (beta chain) in context. What it binds is not known. Repertoires were generated with immunoSEQ multiplex PCR, while TCRdb's copy carries only in-frame clones and drops some. The sample has around 140,000 clones, around 89% seen once. This sample was taken from a study of T cells in localized non-small cell lung cancer. Study-wide points: Increased T cell density in blood showed an association with longer overall survival.

This CDR3 spans 15 amino acids. Germline V gene sequence: CDR1 KGHSH, CDR2 LQKENI. V was pared by 0 bases and J by 6 bases, with 15 bases between. The sequence came from a female donor of 60 years or more with stage I lung adenocarcinoma. The chain couples TRBV18 to TRBJ2-7, with D tentatively TRBD2 (6 bases). Source: peripheral blood, taken before any cancer treatment. The CDR3: CASSPPVSGGLEQYF. The CDR3 nucleotides are TGTGCCAGCTCACCACCTGTTAGCGGTGGCCTCGAGCAGTACTTC.